Following are 5 T cell receptor beta chains from one sample sequenced in a study of blood T cell repertoires in COVID-19. Some clones are missing from TCRdb's copy, which holds only in-frame ones; the method was immunoSEQ multiplex PCR. The sample has approximately 320,000 clones; around 90% are singletons. What was sequenced was PBMCs or T cells enriched from blood (not recorded which). All receptors derive from a man in his sixties who had recovered from COVID-19.

This clone was observed a handful of times. The chain uses TRBV7-9 and TRBJ2-1; 13 bases agree with TRBD2. Germline V gene sequence: CDR1 SEHNR, CDR2 FQNEAQ (reference sequence). V lost 1 base, J lost 6 bases, and 9 bases stayed unmatched. CDR3 length: 18 residues. The CDR3, as DNA: TGTGCCAGCAGCTTAGGGACTAGCGGGAGTAGGGTCTTCAATGAGCAGTTCTTC. This codes for CASSLGTSGSRVFNEQFF.

This clone was observed once. The chain combines TRBV6-2 or TRBV6-3 with TRBJ1-1; TRBD1 matches 8 bases. J lost 4 bases, V lost 5 bases, and 6 bases had no gene match. Germline V gene data show CDR1 as MNHEY and CDR2 as SVGEGT. This CDR3 region has 14 residues. The CDR3 DNA reads as TGTGCCAGCAGTGAGGGACAGGAGGGCACTGAAGCTTTCTTT. Amino acids: CASSEGQEGTEAFF.

Points on this clone: The sample carries other DNA sequences with the same CDR3. The chain joins TRBV5-4 to TRBJ1-2, with D tentatively TRBD1 (6 bases). Germline CDR1 reads SGHNT; CDR2 reads YYREEE (reference sequence). V shed 4 bases and J shed 1 base, with 8 bases lying between them. The CDR3 loop spans 13 amino acids. The CDR3 region is CASSPDSNYGYTF. DNA for the CDR3: TGTGCCAGCAGCCCGGACAGTAACTATGGCTACACCTTC.

This clone was seen just once. The chain uses TRBV5-1 and TRBJ1-1; 8 bases map to TRBD1. Germline CDR1 is SGHRS and CDR2 is YFSETQ. Trimming took 0 bases from V and 6 from J; bases not matched to a gene: 7. CDR3 length: 15 amino acids. The CDR3 DNA reads as TGCGCCAGCAGCTTGGCCACAGACAGGGGCGCTGAAGCTTTCTTT. Translated: CASSLATDRGAEAFF.

The rearrangement links TRBV7-2 to TRBJ1-3; D gene unclear. Trimming took off 6 bases at V and 5 bases at J, with 20 bases between the two ends. There are 16 residues in the CDR3. Germline V lookup: CDR1 SGHTA, CDR2 FQGNSA. The CDR3 loop is CASSQSTQRARNTIYF. Written as DNA, the CDR3 is TGTGCCAGCAGTCAATCCACGCAGAGGGCTAGAAACACCATATATTTT.